What follows are 8 T cell receptor beta chains derived from one specimen sequenced in a study of post-analysis software for immune sequencing data. Findings and caveats of the study: TRBV5-6, TRBV5-1 and TRBV20-1 were among 4 or 5 TRBV segments more frequent in patients than controls.

Sequencing libraries made from TCR beta cDNA carried unique molecular identifiers. Via MiXCR, TCRdb re-called the PCR reads, giving one row per CDR3 protein. In the table there are about 400,000 distinct CDR3 sequences, less than 35% of which are singletons. These TCRs' antigens remain unknown. Sequenced sample: blood. The receptors here all came from a girl aged 10-17 years with multiple sclerosis.

This clonotype was seen more than once but under ten times. At one of its ends the junction is not consistent with the germline gene, which may arise from a read error. This sequence joins TRBV12-3 or TRBV12-4 and TRBJ2-7; TRBD1 is a possible D gene (6 bases). This CDR3 is built from 14 residues. Here the CDR3 reads CASSSRTVPYKQYF. DNA for the CDR3: TGTGCCAGCAGTTCGAGGACAGTCCCCTACAAGCAGTACTTC.

There are a few counts of this clonotype. The chain carries TRBV12-3 or TRBV12-4 and TRBJ2-5; possibly TRBD1 for D (7 bases). CDR3 length equals 13 residues. The ends were cut back, 7 bases at V and 5 bases at J, with 14 bases in the middle. This chain's CDR3 is CASNLPGGETQYF. The CDR3 DNA sequence: TGTGCCAGCAATTTGCCAGGGGGGGAGACCCAGTACTTC.

This chain uses TRBV12-3 or TRBV12-4 with TRBJ1-5; 8 bases map to TRBD1. This CDR3 is built from 14 residues. V dropped 7 bases and J dropped 5; count of bases not matched to a gene: 7. CDR3 amino acids: CASTQQGAYQPQHF. In nucleotides, the CDR3 is TGTGCCAGCACGCAGCAGGGGGCTTATCAGCCCCAGCATTTT.

The chain joins TRBV4-3 to TRBJ2-3; the D gene is possibly TRBD1 (6 bases). The germline V and J ends were trimmed by 1 base and 6 bases, with 11 bases remaining between them. CDR1 is LGHNA, CDR2 YSLEER, per germline. The CDR3 runs 14 residues. In DNA, the CDR3 is TGCGCCAGCAGCCAAGTTACAGGGATGGATACGCAGTATTTT. Its translation is CASSQVTGMDTQYF.

This clonotype occurred a few times. The V call is TRBV24-1, the J call TRBJ1-2; D gene unclear. Looked up from germline, CDR1 is KGHDR and CDR2 is SFDVKD. CDR3 length: 14 amino acids. The V and J ends lost 4 bases and 6 bases respectively, with 14 bases between them. The chain's CDR3 is CATSDQTRLNGYTF. Written as DNA, the CDR3 is TGTGCCACCAGTGACCAGACAAGACTCAATGGCTACACCTTC.

A few counts support this clonotype. The chain joins TRBV20-1 to TRBJ2-7, with D tentatively TRBD2 (7 bases). CDR1 is DFQATT, CDR2 SNEGSKA, per germline (reference sequence). This CDR3 comprises 13 residues. The CDR3 DNA follows: TGCAGCGGACTCAAAGGGGGGGGCTACGAGCAGTACTTC. It is translated as CSGLKGGGYEQYF.

The V gene is TRBV3-1, the J gene TRBJ1-3; D remains unclear. Trimming stripped 3 bases from V and 0 bases from J, with 6 bases between. This CDR3 comprises 14 residues. Germline assignment: CDR1 LGHDT and CDR2 YNNKEL (reference sequence). The chain's CDR3 is CASSQWSSGNTIYF. In DNA, the CDR3 is TGTGCCAGCAGCCAGTGGAGCTCTGGAAACACCATATATTTT.

Only a few counts were recorded for this clonotype. The rearrangement uses TRBV7-2 and TRBJ1-5, with no clear D. Germline CDR1 and CDR2: SGHTA and FQGNSA. This CDR3 has 15 amino acids. V gave up 0 bases and J gave up 6 bases, with 12 bases separating them. Here the CDR3 DNA reads TGTGCCAGCAGCTTAGCGGCAGCCGCTAGTCAGCCCCAGCATTTT. Residues: CASSLAAAASQPQHF. The complete variable domain, with remaining parts taken from reference TRBV7-2 and TRBJ1-5, reads GAGVSQSPSNKVTEKGKDVELRCDPISGHTALYWYRQSLGQGLEFLIYFQGNSAPDKSGLPSDRFSAERTGGSVSTLTIQRTQQEDSAVYLCASSLAAAASQPQHFGDGTRLSIL.